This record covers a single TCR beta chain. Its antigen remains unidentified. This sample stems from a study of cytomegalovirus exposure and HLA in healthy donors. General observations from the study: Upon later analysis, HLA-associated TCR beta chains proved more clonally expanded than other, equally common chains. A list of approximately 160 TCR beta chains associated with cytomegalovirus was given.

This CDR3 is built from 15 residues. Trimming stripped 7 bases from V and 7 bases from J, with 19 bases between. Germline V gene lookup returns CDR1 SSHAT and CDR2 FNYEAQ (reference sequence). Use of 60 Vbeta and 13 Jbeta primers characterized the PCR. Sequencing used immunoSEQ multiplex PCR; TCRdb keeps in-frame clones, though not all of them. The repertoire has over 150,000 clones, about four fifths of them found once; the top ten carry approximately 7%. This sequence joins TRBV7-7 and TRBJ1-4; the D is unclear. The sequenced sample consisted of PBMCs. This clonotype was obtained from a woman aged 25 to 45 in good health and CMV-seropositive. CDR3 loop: CASTPYNGESEKLFF. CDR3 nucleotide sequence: TGTGCCAGCACCCCTTATAACGGGGAGAGTGAAAAACTGTTTTTT.